This record covers a single T cell receptor beta chain. This sample was included in a study of OX40 agonist ivuxolimab in advanced cancers. Some clones are missing from TCRdb's copy, which holds only in-frame ones; the method was immunoSEQ multiplex PCR. The sample records about 58,000 clones, around 80% being singletons. The CDR3 is 16 amino acids. After removal of 3 bases from V and 1 base from J, the junction contained 2 bases not matched to a gene. The germline CDR1 and CDR2 sequences are LNHDA and SQIVND (reference sequence). The chain is built from TRBV19 and TRBJ1-3; 11 bases map to TRBD1. This clonotype originated in an adult with an advanced solid tumor such as melanoma, head and neck, liver or kidney cancer. The sample here was CD4+ or CD8+ T cells sorted from blood, taken in a trial of the OX40 agonist ivuxolimab. CDR3 loop: CASSIGQGASGNTIYF. As DNA, the CDR3 is TGTGCCAGTAGTATCGGACAGGGGGCTTCTGGAAACACCATATATTTT.